This T cell receptor (beta chain) was obtained from a study of blood T cell repertoires in COVID-19. The wider study: T cells, B-cell-depleted T cells, or PBMCs supplied cDNA or gDNA.

V was clipped by 5 bases and J by 1 base, with 13 bases between them. Germline V gene data show CDR1 as SGHTA and CDR2 as FQGNSA. The CDR3 contains 15 residues. Produced via immunoSEQ multiplex PCR; TCRdb's table is partial and in-frame only. This sample has 200,000 to 300,000 clones, with about 80% found just once. Someone with COVID-19 had been met by exposed participants within 2 weeks before study entry. This clone was counted once. The V call is TRBV7-2, the J call TRBJ2-3; D uncertain. This sequence was found in a woman aged 40 to 50 who had been exposed to COVID-19. The sample consisted of PBMCs or T cells enriched from blood (not recorded which). CDR3 in amino acids: CASSSYAEGTDTQYF. The CDR3 nucleotides read TGTGCCAGCAGCAGCTATGCGGAAGGCACAGATACGCAGTATTTT.